This TCR beta chain was sequenced during a study of beta chain features in type 1 diabetes. Looking at the study overall: Sorted cells examined across all samples numbered 107,917,701. Points from the study as a whole: Among all four CD4+ subsets, Type 1 diabetes patients had TCRB CDR3s that were moderately but significantly shorter. HLA effects on TCRB rearrangement stayed unresolved here.

What was sequenced were expressed TCRB transcripts, since all of the isolated RNA had been reverse transcribed. Assay: immunoSEQ multiplex PCR; the TCRdb copy retains only in-frame clones and omits some. The repertoire holds around 100,000 clones, with roughly 28% as singletons. Without exception, sorted populations had purity beyond 95%. This clone showed up just a few times. Its target is unknown. CDR1 and CDR2 (germline): LNHDA, SQIVND (reference sequence). CDR3 length: 16 residues. The V segment lost 5 bases and the J segment 3 bases; nucleotides outside the gene matches: 8. The chain joins TRBV19 to TRBJ1-3, with 9 bases aligning to TRBD1. The sequence came from a young woman with type 1 diabetes. The sequenced material came from central memory CD4+ T cells from blood. The CDR3 spells CASSPNRGLYGNTIYF. The CDR3 bases are TGTGCCAGTAGTCCTAACAGGGGGCTATATGGAAACACCATATATTTT.